The 26 T cell receptor beta chains listed next were all sequenced from one sample in a study of post-analysis software for immune sequencing data. Whole-study results and caveats: Relative to controls, patients had 4 or 5 TRBV segments at higher frequency, with TRBV5-6, TRBV5-1 and TRBV20-1 among these.

Researchers reported that TCR beta cDNA libraries carried unique molecular identifiers. TCRdb processed the PCR reads anew with MiXCR; each CDR3 protein has one entry. The sample lists 600,000 to 700,000 distinct CDR3 sequences; approximately 59% were seen once. Their antigen targets remain unknown. The sequencing input was blood. These receptors were collected from a girl under 10 years old with multiple sclerosis.

This chain uses TRBV5-1 with TRBJ1-2; no firm D call. Per germline, CDR1 SGHRS and CDR2 YFSETQ. The ends were cut back, 0 bases at V and 6 bases at J, with 6 bases in the middle. The CDR3 contains 12 residues. This chain's CDR3 is CASSLEEDGYTF. The CDR3 nucleotides are TGCGCCAGCAGCTTGGAAGAAGATGGCTACACCTTC.

This clonotype was seen only once. The CDR3 bases are TGTGCCAGCAGTTACGGGATACAGGAGACCCAGTACTTC. It is translated as CASSYGIQETQYF. The chain carries TRBV6-5 and TRBJ2-5; D is unclear. This CDR3 comprises 13 residues. V lost 2 bases to trimming and J lost 5 bases, with 9 bases between them. Per germline, CDR1 MNHEY and CDR2 SVGAGI.

The chain employs TRBV5-5 and TRBJ2-7; TRBD2 is a possible D gene (5 bases). V lost 0 bases to trimming and J lost 4 bases, with 14 bases between them. Germline loops: CDR1 SGHKS, CDR2 YYEKEE (reference sequence). The CDR3 contains 15 residues. The CDR3 is CASSLARAGGYEQYF. The CDR3, as DNA: TGTGCCAGCAGCTTGGCGCGGGCTGGAGGATACGAGCAGTACTTC.

This clonotype was observed a single time. The rearrangement uses TRBV27 and TRBJ1-1, with a possible D match to TRBD1 (5 bases). The CDR3 loop spans 15 amino acids. The V gene's germline CDR1 is MNHEY and CDR2 SMNVEV (reference sequence). Trimming left V 2 bases short and J 1 base short, with 11 bases between. CDR3 DNA sequence: TGTGCCAGCAGTTTAATGGGACGCTCGAACACTGAAGCTTTCTTT. The encoded protein is CASSLMGRSNTEAFF.

This clonotype turned up a few times. The rearrangement links TRBV19 to TRBJ2-7; 10 bases agree with TRBD2. The germline gives CDR1 LNHDA, CDR2 SQIVND (reference sequence). This CDR3 region has 15 residues. V lost 7 bases to trimming and J lost 0 bases; unmatched junction nucleotides: 6. The CDR3 DNA follows: TGTGCCAGTACCTTGGCTAGCGGGAGCTCCTACGAGCAGTACTTC. This gives the protein CASTLASGSSYEQYF.

Here the CDR3 DNA reads TGTGCCAGCAGCTTAGCGCACCTAGTTGAAGCTTTCTTT. Its translation: CASSLAHLVEAFF. The genes are TRBV7-2 and TRBJ1-1, with D uncertain. Germline V gene data show CDR1 as SGHTA and CDR2 as FQGNSA. V dropped 0 bases and J dropped 7 bases, with 9 bases sitting between them. This CDR3 comprises 13 residues.

The chain links TRBV20-1 to TRBJ2-7; 13 bases agree with TRBD2. V was clipped by 4 bases and J by 0 bases; unmatched bases: 15. The CDR3 runs to 19 residues. Germline CDR1 reads DFQATT; CDR2 reads SNEGSKA (reference sequence). The CDR3 loop reads CSAIGLAGVLGSLSYEQYF. The DNA of the CDR3 is TGCAGTGCTATAGGACTAGCGGGAGTCTTGGGATCGCTCTCCTACGAGCAGTACTTC.

This chain links TRBV20-1 with TRBJ2-3, with D perhaps TRBD1 or TRBD2 (5 bases each). With 6 bases removed from V and 4 bases from J, the gap between germline ends came to 14 bases. The length of the CDR3 is 13 residues. Germline V gene data show CDR1 as DFQATT and CDR2 as SNEGSKA (reference sequence). CDR3: CSARPGAADTQYF. CDR3 sequence (DNA): TGCAGTGCCAGACCCGGGGCGGCAGATACGCAGTATTTT.

This clonotype occurred a few times. The V gene is TRBV7-9, the J gene TRBJ2-4; D remains ambiguous. The CDR3 is made up of 13 amino acids. V was clipped by 4 bases and J by 7 bases, with 11 bases between them. Germline V gene lookup returns CDR1 SEHNR and CDR2 FQNEAQ (reference sequence). CDR3 nucleotides: TGTGCCAGCAGCTCGAGTGGGGTGAACATTCAGTACTTC. Its protein product is CASSSSGVNIQYF.

J is TRBJ2-7 and V is TRBV7-3, with unresolved D. Trimming took off 4 bases at V and 4 bases at J, with 17 bases between the two ends. There are 15 residues in the CDR3. Germline CDR1 SGHTA, CDR2 FQGTGA. The DNA for the CDR3 is TGTGCCAGCAGCTCCAGTCCGCCCCGTACGTACGAGCAGTACTTC. Amino acids: CASSSSPPRTYEQYF.

This sequence joins TRBV5-1 and TRBJ2-7, with D maybe TRBD2 (6 bases). The CDR3 has 14 amino acids. From germline, CDR1 is SGHRS and CDR2 YFSETQ. The V end lost 7 bases, the J end lost 3 bases, and 17 bases lay between the germline ends. Written as DNA, the CDR3 is TGCGCCAGCGCAGACGGGGGAACCAACTACGAGCAGTACTTC. It is translated as CASADGGTNYEQYF.

This clonotype turned up a few times. The chain combines TRBV20-1 with TRBJ2-2; 9 bases are a match to TRBD1. CDR1 is DFQATT, CDR2 SNEGSKA, per germline (reference sequence). The CDR3 contains 15 residues. The DNA of the CDR3 is TGCAGCGGACAGGGGACCCGGGAAGGCACCGGGGAGCTGTTTTTT. Protein: CSGQGTREGTGELFF.

The J gene is TRBJ2-3, the V gene TRBV6-1; 8 bases are shared with TRBD2. Germline loops: CDR1 MNHNS, CDR2 SASEGT. After removal of 2 bases from V and 1 base from J, the junction contained 14 bases not matched to a gene. The CDR3 loop spans 19 amino acids. CDR3 DNA sequence: TGTGCCAGCAGTGAATTACGTATCGGGAGGGCTCAGGGCACAGATACGCAGTATTTT. Its protein is CASSELRIGRAQGTDTQYF.

This rearrangement joins TRBV20-1 to TRBJ1-1, with a weak D call TRBD1 (6 bases). The CDR3 sequence is 14 residues long. The germline V gene encodes CDR1 DFQATT and CDR2 SNEGSKA (reference sequence). V was trimmed by 6 bases and J by 6 bases, leaving 20 bases between them. The DNA for the CDR3 is TGCAGTGCCCTAGGGGGGGCAAGGTTTTCTGAAGCTTTCTTT. It is translated as CSALGGARFSEAFF.

This sequence joins TRBV6-5 and TRBJ2-5, with D tentatively TRBD1 (6 bases). V lost 0 bases and J 4 bases, leaving 18 bases between the germline ends. The CDR3 sequence is 17 residues long. The germline V gene encodes CDR1 MNHEY and CDR2 SVGAGI. DNA of the CDR3: TGTGCCAGCAGTTACTCCTTACCCCAGGGGTTAGGAGAGACCCAGTACTTC. This gives the protein CASSYSLPQGLGETQYF.

This clonotype was counted a few times. The V call is TRBV20-1, the J call TRBJ2-1; tentative D call: TRBD1 (7 bases). The V end lost 6 bases, the J end lost 5 bases, and 17 bases lay between the germline ends. Per the germline V gene, CDR1 is DFQATT and CDR2 is SNEGSKA (reference sequence). The CDR3 length is 14 residues. CDR3 loop: CSARGVSVDNEQFF. The CDR3, as DNA: TGCAGTGCCAGGGGGGTATCCGTAGACAATGAGCAGTTCTTC.

The count of this clonotype is one. The chain couples TRBV18 to TRBJ2-5; D tentatively fits TRBD1 or TRBD2 (5 bases each). Between the trimmed V and J ends, which lost 8 bases and 3 bases, there was a span of 19 bases. CDR3 length equals 15 residues. The germline gives CDR1 KGHSH, CDR2 LQKENI. The CDR3 sequence: CASARRRQREETQYF. The DNA of the CDR3 is TGTGCCAGCGCGCGGCGGAGACAGAGGGAAGAGACCCAGTACTTC.

The rearrangement joins TRBV24-1 to TRBJ2-3; 11 nucleotides match TRBD2. The CDR3 extends over 19 amino acids. From germline, CDR1 is KGHDR and CDR2 SFDVKD. Losses at the gene ends were 4 bases for V and 0 bases for J; bases not matched to a gene: 11. CDR3 in DNA: TGTGCCACCAGTGAGCCGGGACTAGCGGTTCCTTATAGCACAGATACGCAGTATTTT. It encodes CATSEPGLAVPYSTDTQYF.

The gene calls are TRBV27 and TRBJ2-1, with D perhaps TRBD1 (5 bases). Germline V gene lookup returns CDR1 MNHEY and CDR2 SMNVEV (reference sequence). Between the trimmed V and J ends, which lost 4 bases and 8 bases, there was a span of 15 bases. The CDR3 totals 14 residues. CDR3 bases: TGTGCCAGCAGTTCCTCCCTCAGGGCCCATGAGCAGTTCTTC. It translates to CASSSSLRAHEQFF.

V and J are TRBV12-3 or TRBV12-4 and TRBJ2-7; D tentatively fits TRBD1 or TRBD2 (5 bases each). The CDR3 covers 13 residues. V was pared by 6 bases and J by 1 base, with 10 bases between. CDR3 sequence (DNA): TGTGCCAGCAGATGGGGGAATTCCTACGAGCAGTACTTC. It encodes CASRWGNSYEQYF.

The rearrangement joins TRBV5-1 to TRBJ2-3, with 10 bases aligning to TRBD2. With V trimmed by 0 bases and J by 1 base, 11 bases remained unmatched. The CDR3 covers 19 residues. CDR1 and CDR2 (germline): SGHRS, YFSETQ. The CDR3 coding sequence is TGCGCCAGCAGCTTGGCCAAGAGCGGGAGGGCCGGAGGCACAGATACGCAGTATTTT. Its translation is CASSLAKSGRAGGTDTQYF.

The V call is TRBV29-1, the J call TRBJ2-3; 10 nucleotides align to TRBD1. The CDR3 has 14 amino acids. Germline V CDR1 and CDR2: SQVTM, ANQGSEA. V was pared by 3 bases and J by 6 bases, with 6 bases of the junction left unmatched. Here the CDR3 reads CSVEGTGERDTQYF. CDR3 sequence (DNA): TGCAGCGTTGAGGGGACAGGGGAGAGGGATACGCAGTATTTT.

The V gene is TRBV12-3 or TRBV12-4, the J gene TRBJ2-7; 7 bases fit TRBD1. The CDR3 totals 16 residues. V was pared by 6 bases and J by 0 bases, with 11 bases of the junction left unmatched. CDR3 sequence reads: CASSSGQPLSSYEQYF. CDR3 in DNA: TGTGCCAGCAGCTCGGGACAGCCCTTGAGCTCCTACGAGCAGTACTTC.

In its sample, this clonotype was seen a few times. This chain uses TRBV5-1 with TRBJ2-3, with D perhaps assigned TRBD1 or TRBD2 (5 bases each). The CDR3 extends over 15 amino acids. Trimming took 0 bases from V and 1 from J, leaving 9 bases between them. CDR1 is SGHRS, CDR2 YFSETQ, per germline. CDR3 residues: CASSLAGAGTDTQYF. CDR3 sequence (DNA): TGCGCCAGCAGCTTGGCCGGGGCGGGCACAGATACGCAGTATTTT.

Turning to this clonotype: The junction does not match germline at one end; this may be a read error. The V call is TRBV7-2, the J call TRBJ2-1; 10 bases match TRBD1. There are 15 residues in the CDR3. Germline CDR1 SGHTA, CDR2 FQGNSA. The CDR3, as DNA: TGTGCCAGCAGCTTCACCGGGACAGGGGTCAATGAGCAGGTCTTC. Amino acid sequence: CASSFTGTGVNEQVF.

V is TRBV6-5 and J is TRBJ2-2; 12 bases are a match to TRBD1. Germline trimming cut 2 bases from V and 2 bases from J; bases unmatched to any gene: 12. This CDR3 contains 20 residues. Germline CDR1 reads MNHEY; CDR2 reads SVGAGI. The CDR3 is CASSYGTGTGGFSNTGELFF. CDR3 bases: TGTGCCAGCAGTTACGGGACCGGGACAGGGGGCTTTAGCAACACCGGGGAGCTGTTTTTT.